This T cell receptor (beta chain) originates from a study of naive and memory T cell subsets. Notes on the study in general: Naive repertoires, especially CD8, held a few larger clonotypes, possibly memory cells re-expressing CD45RA.

This clonotype has only a few counts. Its antigen remains unidentified. This CDR3 is 14 amino acids long. Trimming took off 3 bases at V and 4 bases at J, with 13 bases between the two ends. Germline CDR1 DFQATT, CDR2 SNEGSKA (reference sequence). Both TRBC1 and TRBC2 were covered by a beta constant-region primer of two equimolar oligonucleotides. The ligated cDNA underwent four PCR rounds using SP2 and nested alpha and beta constant-region primers. TCRdb independently ran MiXCR on the UMI-ligation and nested PCR reads; one entry per CDR3 protein. The table shows about 150,000 distinct CDR3 sequences, with roughly 22% occurring only once.

V usage is TRBV20-1 and J usage is TRBJ2-1; D gene ambiguous. This clonotype was sampled from a human donor in good health. Specimen: naive CD4+ T cells from blood. CDR3: CSASILAEYNEQFF. CDR3 DNA: TGCAGTGCTAGCATCTTAGCAGAATACAATGAGCAGTTCTTC.